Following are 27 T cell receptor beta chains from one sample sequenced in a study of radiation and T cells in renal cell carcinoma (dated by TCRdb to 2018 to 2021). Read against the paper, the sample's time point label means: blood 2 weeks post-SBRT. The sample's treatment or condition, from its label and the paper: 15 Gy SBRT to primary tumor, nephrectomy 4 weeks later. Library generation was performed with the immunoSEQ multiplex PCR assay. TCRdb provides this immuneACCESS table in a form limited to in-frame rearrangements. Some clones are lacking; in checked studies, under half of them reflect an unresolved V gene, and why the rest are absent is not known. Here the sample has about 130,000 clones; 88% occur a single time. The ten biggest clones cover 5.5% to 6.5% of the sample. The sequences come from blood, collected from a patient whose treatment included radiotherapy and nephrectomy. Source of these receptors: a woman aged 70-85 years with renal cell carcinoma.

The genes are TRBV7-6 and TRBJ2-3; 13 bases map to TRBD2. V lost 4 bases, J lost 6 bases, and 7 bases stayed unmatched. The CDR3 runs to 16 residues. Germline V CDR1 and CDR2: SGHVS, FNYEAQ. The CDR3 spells CASSSGLAGPWDTQYF. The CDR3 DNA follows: TGTGCCAGCAGCTCGGGACTAGCGGGGCCCTGGGATACGCAGTATTTT.

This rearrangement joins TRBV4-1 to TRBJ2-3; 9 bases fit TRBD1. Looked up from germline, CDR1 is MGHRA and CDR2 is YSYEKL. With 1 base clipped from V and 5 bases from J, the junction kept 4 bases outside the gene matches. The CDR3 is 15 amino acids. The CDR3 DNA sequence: TGCGCCAGCAGCCAAGGGGACAGGGTCAGAGATACGCAGTATTTT. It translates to CASSQGDRVRDTQYF.

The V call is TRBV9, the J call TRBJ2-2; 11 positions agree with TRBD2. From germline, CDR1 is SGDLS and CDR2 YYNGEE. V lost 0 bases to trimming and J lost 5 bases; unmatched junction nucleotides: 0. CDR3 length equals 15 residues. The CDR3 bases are TGTGCCAGCAGCGTAGGACTAGCGGGGACCGGGGAGCTGTTTTTT. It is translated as CASSVGLAGTGELFF.

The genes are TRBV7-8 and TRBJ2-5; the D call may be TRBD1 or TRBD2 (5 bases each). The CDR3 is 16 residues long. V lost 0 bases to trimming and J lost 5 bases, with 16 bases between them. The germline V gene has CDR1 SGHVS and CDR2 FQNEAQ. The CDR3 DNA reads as TGTGCCAGCAGCTTAGCGCTGGCAGGGCGAGGGGAGACCCAGTACTTC. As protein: CASSLALAGRGETQYF.

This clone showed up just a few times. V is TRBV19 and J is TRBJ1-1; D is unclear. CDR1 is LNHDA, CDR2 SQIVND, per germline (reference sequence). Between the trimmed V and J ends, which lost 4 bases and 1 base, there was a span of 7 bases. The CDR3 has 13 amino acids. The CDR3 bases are TGTGCCAGTAGTACAAAGAAGAACACTGAAGCTTTCTTT. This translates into CASSTKKNTEAFF.

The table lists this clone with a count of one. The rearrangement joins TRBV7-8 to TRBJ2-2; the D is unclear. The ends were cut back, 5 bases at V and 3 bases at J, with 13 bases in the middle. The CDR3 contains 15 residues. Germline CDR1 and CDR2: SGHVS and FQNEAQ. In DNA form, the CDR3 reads TGTGCCAGCAGCCTAGACACGGTGGACACCGGGGAGCTGTTTTTT. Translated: CASSLDTVDTGELFF.

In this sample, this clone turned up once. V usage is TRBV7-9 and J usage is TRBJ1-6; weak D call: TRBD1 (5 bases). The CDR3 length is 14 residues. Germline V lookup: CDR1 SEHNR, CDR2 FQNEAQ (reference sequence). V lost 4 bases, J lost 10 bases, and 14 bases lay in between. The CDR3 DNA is TGTGCCAGCAGCTCCCCGGGGGGGGGATCACCCCTCCACTTT. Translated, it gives CASSSPGGGSPLHF.

CDR3 region: CASSTQGASPTGELFF. The CDR3 DNA is TGCGCCAGCAGCACGCAGGGGGCCTCCCCCACCGGGGAGCTGTTTTTT. V is TRBV4-3 and J is TRBJ2-2; 8 bases agree with TRBD1. The ends lost 5 bases at V and 4 bases at J; junction bases unmatched: 9. This CDR3 is 16 amino acids long. Germline V gives CDR1 LGHNA, CDR2 YSLEER.

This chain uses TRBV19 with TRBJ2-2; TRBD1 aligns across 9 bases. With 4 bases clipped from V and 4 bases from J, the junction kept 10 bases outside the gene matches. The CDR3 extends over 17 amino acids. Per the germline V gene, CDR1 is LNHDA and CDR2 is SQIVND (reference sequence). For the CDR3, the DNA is TGTGCCAGTAGTAGCCCCTTGACAGGGGGATCCACCGGGGAGCTGTTTTTT. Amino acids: CASSSPLTGGSTGELFF.

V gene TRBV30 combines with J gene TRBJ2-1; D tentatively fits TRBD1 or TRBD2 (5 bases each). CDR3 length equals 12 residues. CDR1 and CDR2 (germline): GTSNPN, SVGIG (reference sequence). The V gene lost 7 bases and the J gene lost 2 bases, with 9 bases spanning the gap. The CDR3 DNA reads TGTGCCTCGGGACCAGCCTACAATGAGCAGTTCTTC. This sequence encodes CASGPAYNEQFF.

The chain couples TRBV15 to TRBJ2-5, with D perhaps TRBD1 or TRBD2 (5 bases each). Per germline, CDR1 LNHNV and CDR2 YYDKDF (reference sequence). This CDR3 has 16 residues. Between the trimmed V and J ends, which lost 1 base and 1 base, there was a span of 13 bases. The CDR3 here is CATSRVLQDSQETQYF. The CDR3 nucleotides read TGTGCCACCAGCAGAGTCTTACAGGACTCCCAAGAGACCCAGTACTTC.

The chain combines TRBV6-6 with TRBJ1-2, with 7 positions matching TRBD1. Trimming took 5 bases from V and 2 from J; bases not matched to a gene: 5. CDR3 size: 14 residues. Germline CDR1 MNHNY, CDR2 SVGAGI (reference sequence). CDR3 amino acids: CASSTLTGNYGYTF. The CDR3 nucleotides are TGTGCCAGCAGTACCTTGACAGGGAACTATGGCTACACCTTC.

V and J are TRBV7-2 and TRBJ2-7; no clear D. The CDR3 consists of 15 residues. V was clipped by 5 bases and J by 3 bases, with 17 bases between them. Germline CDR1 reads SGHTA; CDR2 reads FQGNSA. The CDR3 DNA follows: TGTGCCAGCAGCCCCAGGACCGGCCTCCTCTACGAGCAGTACTTC. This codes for CASSPRTGLLYEQYF.

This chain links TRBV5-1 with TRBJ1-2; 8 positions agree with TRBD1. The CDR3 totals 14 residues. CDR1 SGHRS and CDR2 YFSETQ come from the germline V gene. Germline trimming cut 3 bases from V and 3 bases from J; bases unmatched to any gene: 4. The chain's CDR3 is CASSSQTGDYGYTF. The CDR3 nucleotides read TGCGCCAGCAGCTCACAGACAGGGGACTATGGCTACACCTTC.

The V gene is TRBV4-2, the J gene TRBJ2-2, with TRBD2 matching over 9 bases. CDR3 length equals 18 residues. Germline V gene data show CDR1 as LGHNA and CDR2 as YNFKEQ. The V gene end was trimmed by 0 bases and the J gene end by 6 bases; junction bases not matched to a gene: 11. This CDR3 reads CASSQDPRGGQWAGELFF. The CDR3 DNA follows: TGTGCCAGCAGCCAAGATCCGCGGGGGGGCCAATGGGCCGGGGAGCTGTTTTTT.

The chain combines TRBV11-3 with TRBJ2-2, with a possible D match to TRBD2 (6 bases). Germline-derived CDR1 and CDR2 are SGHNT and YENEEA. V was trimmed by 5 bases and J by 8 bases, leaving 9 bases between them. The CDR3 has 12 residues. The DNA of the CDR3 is TGTGCCAGCAGCGTGACTAGGGGGGAGCTGTTTTTT. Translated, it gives CASSVTRGELFF.

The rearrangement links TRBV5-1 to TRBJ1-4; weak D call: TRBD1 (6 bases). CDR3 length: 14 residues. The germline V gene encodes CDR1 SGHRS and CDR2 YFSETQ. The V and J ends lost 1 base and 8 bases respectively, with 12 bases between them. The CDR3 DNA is TGCGCCAGCAGCTTGTCGGGGGCGGAAGAAAAACTGTTTTTT. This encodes CASSLSGAEEKLFF. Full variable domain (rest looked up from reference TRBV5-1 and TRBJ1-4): KAGVTQTPRYLIKTRGQQVTLSCSPISGHRSVSWYQQTPGQGLQFLFEYFSETQRNKGNFPGRFSGRQFSNSRSEMNVSTLELGDSALYLCASSLSGAEEKLFFGSGTQLSVL.

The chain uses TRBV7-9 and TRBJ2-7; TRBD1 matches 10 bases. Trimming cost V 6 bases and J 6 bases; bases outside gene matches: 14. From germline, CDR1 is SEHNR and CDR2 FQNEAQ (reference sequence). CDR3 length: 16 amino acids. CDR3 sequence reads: CASSPGTGERVSEQYF. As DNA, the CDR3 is TGTGCCAGCAGTCCCGGGACAGGGGAGAGAGTCTCCGAGCAGTACTTC.

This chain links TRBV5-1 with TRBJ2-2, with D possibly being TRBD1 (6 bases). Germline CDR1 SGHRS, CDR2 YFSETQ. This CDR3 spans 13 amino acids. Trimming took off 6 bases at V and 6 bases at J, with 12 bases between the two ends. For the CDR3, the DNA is TGCGCCAGCAACCCGACAGGTCCCGGGGAGCTGTTTTTT. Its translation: CASNPTGPGELFF.

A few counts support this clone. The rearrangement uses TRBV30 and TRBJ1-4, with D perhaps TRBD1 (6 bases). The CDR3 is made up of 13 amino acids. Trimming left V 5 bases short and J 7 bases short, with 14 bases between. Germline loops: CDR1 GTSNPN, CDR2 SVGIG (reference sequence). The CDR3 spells CAWAQGLGEKLFF. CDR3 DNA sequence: TGTGCCTGGGCCCAGGGGCTGGGTGAAAAACTGTTTTTT.

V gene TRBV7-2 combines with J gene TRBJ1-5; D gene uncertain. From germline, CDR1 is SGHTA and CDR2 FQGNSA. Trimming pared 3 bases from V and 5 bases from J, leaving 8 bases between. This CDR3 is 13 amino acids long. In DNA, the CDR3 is TGTGCCAGCAGCTTGGACCGTTATCAGCCCCAGCATTTT. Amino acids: CASSLDRYQPQHF.

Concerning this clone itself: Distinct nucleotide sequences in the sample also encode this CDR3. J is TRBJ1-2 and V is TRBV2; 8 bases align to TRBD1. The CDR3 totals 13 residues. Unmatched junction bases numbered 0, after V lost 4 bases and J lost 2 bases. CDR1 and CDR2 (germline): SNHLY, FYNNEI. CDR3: CASSGTGNYGYTF. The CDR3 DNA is TGTGCCAGCAGTGGGACAGGGAACTATGGCTACACCTTC.

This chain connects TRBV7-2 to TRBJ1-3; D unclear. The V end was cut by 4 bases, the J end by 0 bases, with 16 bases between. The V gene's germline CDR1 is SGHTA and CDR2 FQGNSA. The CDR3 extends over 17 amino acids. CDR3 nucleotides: TGTGCCAGCAGCTCCCCTCCTAGTCTCGGCTCTGGAAACACCATATATTTT. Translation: CASSSPPSLGSGNTIYF.

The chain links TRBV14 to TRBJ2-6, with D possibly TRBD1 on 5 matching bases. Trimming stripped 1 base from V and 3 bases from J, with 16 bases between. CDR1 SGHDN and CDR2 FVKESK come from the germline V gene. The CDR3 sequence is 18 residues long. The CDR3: CASSQAGRVGFGANVLTF. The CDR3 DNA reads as TGTGCCAGCAGCCAAGCCGGCAGGGTGGGCTTTGGGGCCAACGTCCTGACTTTC.

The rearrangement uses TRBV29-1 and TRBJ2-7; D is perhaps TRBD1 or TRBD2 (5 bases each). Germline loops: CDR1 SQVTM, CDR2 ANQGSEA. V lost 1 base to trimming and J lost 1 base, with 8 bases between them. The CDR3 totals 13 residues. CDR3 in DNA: TGCAGCGTTGAAGGGGACGGATCCTACGAGCAGTACTTC. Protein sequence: CSVEGDGSYEQYF.

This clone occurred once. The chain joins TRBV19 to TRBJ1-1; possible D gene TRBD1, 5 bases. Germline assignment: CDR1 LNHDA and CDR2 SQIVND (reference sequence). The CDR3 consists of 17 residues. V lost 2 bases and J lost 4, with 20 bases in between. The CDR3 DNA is TGTGCCAGTAGTATATCGGGACGGACCTTCATGGGCACTGAAGCTTTCTTT. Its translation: CASSISGRTFMGTEAFF.

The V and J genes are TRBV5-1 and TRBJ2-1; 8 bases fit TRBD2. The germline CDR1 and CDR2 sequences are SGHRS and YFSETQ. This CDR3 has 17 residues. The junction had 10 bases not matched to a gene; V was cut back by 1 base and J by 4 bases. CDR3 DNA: TGCGCCAGCAGCTTGTTTGCTGGGGCTAGCGGGTACAATGAGCAGTTCTTC. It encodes CASSLFAGASGYNEQFF.